The 11 T cell receptor beta chains given below trace back to one sample, sequenced in a study of T cells in Graves' hyperthyroidism and ophthalmopathy. What was amplified from RNA transcripts were TCR beta CDR3 regions. Carried out on the TCR CDR3, a first-round RT-PCR used the HTBI primer set. TCRdb analysed the multiplex PCR reads with MiXCR anew, one entry per CDR3 protein. The table records approximately 350,000 distinct CDR3 sequences, 12% to 15% of them present only once. Sequencing was performed on blood. The receptor set was obtained from a woman in her sixties with Graves' ophthalmopathy.

In regard to this clonotype: A single base separates this from a much larger clone, so it may be a read error. This sequence joins TRBV11-3 and TRBJ2-1; D perhaps matches TRBD1 (5 bases). From germline, CDR1 is SGHNT and CDR2 YENEEA. The V end was cut by 0 bases, the J end by 12 bases, with 12 bases between. The CDR3 consists of 13 residues. The CDR3 region has the DNA TGTGCCAGCAGCTTAGAAGGACATTATGGGCAGTTCTTC. It translates to CASSLEGHYGQFF.

There are many counts of this clonotype. V is TRBV3-1 and J is TRBJ2-7; no definite D call. CDR1 and CDR2 from the germline V gene are LGHDT and YNNKEL (reference sequence). V was cut by 2 bases and J by 6 bases, with 17 bases left in between. This CDR3 is built from 15 residues. Here the CDR3 reads CASSQPSSASFEQYF. The CDR3 DNA is TGTGCCAGCAGCCAACCCTCTTCGGCTTCGTTCGAGCAGTACTTC.

This clonotype was detected ten times or more. This chain connects TRBV12-3 or TRBV12-4 to TRBJ2-1; 10 positions match TRBD2. Trimming cost V 1 base and J 9 bases; bases outside gene matches: 6. This CDR3 contains 15 residues. The DNA for the CDR3 is TGTGCCAGCAGTTTAGATCCTAGCGGGAGAGGTGAGCAGTTCTTC. It specifies CASSLDPSGRGEQFF.

This clonotype was detected many times. The V call is TRBV5-1, the J call TRBJ1-1; D uncertain. The CDR3 consists of 14 residues. Looked up from germline, CDR1 is SGHRS and CDR2 is YFSETQ. Trimming removed 4 bases at V and 5 bases at J, with 15 bases between. DNA for the CDR3: TGCGCCAGCAGCCCGGTGGTGGGATGGACTGAAGCTTTCTTT. Encoded protein: CASSPVVGWTEAFF.

This clonotype appeared many times. This chain joins TRBV20-1 and TRBJ2-3; D is unclear. The CDR3 covers 14 residues. With 6 bases removed from V and 0 bases from J, the gap between germline ends came to 13 bases. Germline V gene data show CDR1 as DFQATT and CDR2 as SNEGSKA (reference sequence). CDR3 bases: TGCAGTGCATCCCCCAGTTCTAGCACAGATACGCAGTATTTT. Translated, it gives CSASPSSSTDTQYF.

This clonotype was detected many times. This sequence joins TRBV5-1 and TRBJ1-1, with D perhaps TRBD1 (5 bases). V lost 4 bases to trimming and J lost 7 bases, with 17 bases between them. The CDR3 consists of 14 residues. The germline V gene encodes CDR1 SGHRS and CDR2 YFSETQ. CDR3 amino acids: CASSPLTVGLEAFF. CDR3 DNA: TGCGCCAGCAGCCCCTTGACAGTGGGACTTGAAGCTTTCTTT.

This clonotype has at least ten counts. The V and J genes are TRBV2 and TRBJ2-1; D is possibly TRBD1 or TRBD2 (5 bases each). The germline CDR1 and CDR2 sequences are SNHLY and FYNNEI. There are 15 residues in the CDR3. Between the trimmed V and J ends, which lost 5 bases and 9 bases, there was a span of 20 bases. The DNA for the CDR3 is TGTGCCAGCAGTTTGAAGCGGCAGGGAATGGGTGAGCAGTTCTTC. The encoded protein is CASSLKRQGMGEQFF.

This chain links TRBV4-1 with TRBJ2-7; D is unclear. The V end was cut by 1 base, the J end by 5 bases, with 15 bases between. Germline CDR1 reads MGHRA; CDR2 reads YSYEKL. The CDR3 runs 15 residues. Here the CDR3 DNA reads TGCGCCAGCAGCCAAGGCGACGGAAGGTCCCACGAGCAGTACTTC. Encoded protein: CASSQGDGRSHEQYF.

Concerning this clonotype: A much larger clone differs from this one at a single base, so this may be a read error. The rearrangement uses TRBV7-3 and TRBJ2-5, with 9 bases identical to TRBD1. The length of the CDR3 is 15 residues. Germline CDR1 and CDR2: SGHTA and FQGTGA. As DNA, the CDR3 is TGTACCAGCAGCCCAGGACAGGGGATTTGGGAGACCCAGTACTTC. Translated, it gives CTSSPGQGIWETQYF.

Ten or more counts support this clonotype. The chain recombines TRBV20-1 with TRBJ2-7, with D hard to call. The germline V gene encodes CDR1 DFQATT and CDR2 SNEGSKA (reference sequence). V was cut by 5 bases and J by 5 bases, with 7 bases left in between. This CDR3 region has 10 residues. For the CDR3, the DNA is TGCAGTGCTTCCTGGGACGAGCAGTACTTC. Its translation is CSASWDEQYF.

This clonotype was detected ten times or more. The gene calls are TRBV20-1 and TRBJ2-3; 12 bases are a match to TRBD2. The junction had 2 bases not matched to a gene; V was cut back by 4 bases and J by 0 bases. Germline loops: CDR1 DFQATT, CDR2 SNEGSKA (reference sequence). The CDR3 length is 15 residues. The CDR3, as DNA: TGCAGTGCTAAAGGGACTAGCGGGAGCACAGATACGCAGTATTTT. As protein: CSAKGTSGSTDTQYF.